The sequence of this TCR beta chain was determined in a study of blood T cell repertoires in COVID-19. The overall study: The United States, Italy and Spain provided the acute and convalescent COVID-19 samples.

Authors' data handling: Quantification of nucleated cells was approximated via reference gene primer amplification. Produced via immunoSEQ multiplex PCR; TCRdb's table is partial and in-frame only. V, J and clone size are those of that table, while D and trimming were read from the DNA. The sample has 50,000 to 70,000 clones; 91% are singletons. Germline CDR1 GTSNPN, CDR2 SVGIG (reference sequence). The CDR3 runs 13 residues. V gave up 1 base and J gave up 7 bases, with 11 bases separating them. The sample was peripheral blood. The sequence was obtained from a man in his sixties with acute or convalescent COVID-19. The chain recombines TRBV30 with TRBJ1-5; tentative D call: TRBD1 (5 bases). Written as DNA, the CDR3 is TGTGCCTGGAGTGGACGGGGGGGGCAGCCCCAGCATTTT. Translation gives CAWSGRGGQPQHF.